The source of this TCR beta chain is a study of blood T cell dynamics during melanoma immunotherapy. Specified time point: week 3, after first cycle of checkpoint inhibitor. At 12 weeks after first infusion, RECIST 1.1 defined response for most patients. No patient had earlier systemic cancer treatment, concurrent immunosuppressants, or another active cancer. There are a few counts of this clone. The ends were cut back, 2 bases at V and 11 bases at J, with 10 bases in the middle. This CDR3 contains 12 residues. The V gene's germline CDR1 is MDHEN and CDR2 SYDVKM. Using immunoSEQ multiplex PCR, the repertoire was profiled, and TCRdb retains in-frame clones only, with some absent. The sample contains around 20,000 clones, 87% of which appear only once.

The chain is built from TRBV28 and TRBJ1-5; D remains unclear. Sequencing was performed on blood, taken from a patient treated with checkpoint blockade. The receptor was derived from a human donor with melanoma. The CDR3 DNA reads as TGTGCCAGCAGTTTAGAGTGGAAGACCCAGCATTTT. Its translation is CASSLEWKTQHF.